Listed below are T cell receptor beta chains from one sample, sequenced in a study of blood T cell repertoires in COVID-19. Method: immunoSEQ multiplex PCR; TCRdb's copy keeps in-frame clones and lacks some. This sample has about 210,000 clones, with 84% found just once. Source material: peripheral blood. The receptor source for this set is an elderly woman with COVID-19, enrolled during active disease. The CDR3 runs from the conserved cysteine through the conserved F or W. The D gene is left open where the match is weak. Some rows mark clone size as missing; the rest say once, few, many or name a class of expanded clone.

D gene	V gene	J gene	clone size	CDR3 protein	CDR3 DNA
-	TRBV7-3	TRBJ1-4	-	CASSLTRADEKLFF	TGTGCCAGCAGCTTAACCAGGGCCGATGAAAAACTGTTTTTT
-	TRBV5-1	TRBJ2-1	once	CASSPGGSSTEEQFF	TGCGCCAGCAGTCCCGGTGGGTCCTCTACAGAGGAGCAGTTCTTC
-	TRBV7-7	TRBJ2-7	-	CASSLGGNSYEQYF	TGTGCTAGCAGCTTAGGCGGGAACTCCTACGAGCAGTACTTC
TRBD2	TRBV3-1/TRBV3-2	TRBJ2-7	-	CASTPTLPGLGLGEQYF	TGTGCCAGCACTCCAACGCTTCCGGGACTAGGGCTTGGGGAGCAGTACTTC
-	TRBV13	TRBJ2-3	-	CASSLRRTSTDTQYF	TGTGCCAGCAGCTTAAGAAGGACTAGCACAGATACGCAGTATTTT
TRBD1	TRBV5-1	TRBJ1-2	few	CASSSPDRGQDGYTF	TGCGCCAGCAGCTCACCCGACAGGGGGCAGGATGGCTACACCTTC
-	TRBV28	TRBJ2-2	once	CASTLAGGEAGELFF	TGTGCCAGCACCCTGGCCGGGGGTGAAGCCGGGGAGCTGTTTTTT
-	TRBV5-1	TRBJ1-2	-	CASSSSGFPYGYTF	TGCGCCAGCAGCTCGTCAGGGTTCCCCTATGGCTACACCTTC
-	TRBV6-5	TRBJ1-2	-	CASSRSNYGYTF	TGTGCCAGCAGTCGGTCTAACTATGGCTACACCTTC
-	TRBV28	TRBJ1-2	-	CASTVANYGYTF	TGTGCCAGCACCGTTGCTAACTATGGCTACACCTTC
TRBD1	TRBV19	TRBJ1-5	-	CASSIVTGDRPQHF	TGTGCCAGTAGTATAGTGACAGGGGATCGCCCCCAGCATTTT
-	TRBV11-2	TRBJ1-6	-	CASGQGGRISPLHF	TGTGCCAGCGGCCAGGGAGGGCGGATTTCACCCCTCCACTTT
-	TRBV7-2	TRBJ2-3	-	CASSPGERRDTQYF	TGTGCCAGCAGCCCGGGTGAGCGGCGGGATACGCAGTATTTT
-	TRBV5-1	TRBJ1-2	once	CASSLGEDGYTF	TGCGCCAGCAGCTTGGGTGAGGATGGCTACACCTTC
TRBD2	TRBV3-1/TRBV3-2	TRBJ2-3	once	CASSRTGGLAGLADTQYF	TGTGCCAGCAGCCGAACGGGTGGCCTAGCGGGATTAGCAGATACGCAGTATTTT
-	TRBV19	TRBJ1-1	-	CASSTKQGTSEAFF	TGTGCCAGTAGTACCAAACAGGGAACCTCTGAAGCTTTCTTT
TRBD2	TRBV10-3	TRBJ2-1	-	CAISEPGGGSPPGWEQFF	TGTGCCATCAGTGAGCCTGGTGGCGGGAGCCCCCCTGGGTGGGAGCAGTTCTTC
-	TRBV2	TRBJ2-5	few	CASSEADRQQETQYF	TGTGCCAGCAGTGAAGCCGACAGACAACAAGAGACCCAGTACTTC